Listed here is a single TCR beta chain. What it recognizes is unknown. These data originate in a study of cytomegalovirus exposure and HLA in healthy donors. After removal of 5 bases from V and 8 bases from J, the junction contained 9 bases not matched to a gene. The CDR3 is 14 amino acids. Germline V gives CDR1 SGHTA, CDR2 FQGTGA. The PCR made use of 60 Vbeta and 13 Jbeta primers. Sequenced by immunoSEQ multiplex PCR; TCRdb stores in-frame clones only, minus some. The sample yields approximately 150,000 clones, about 80% seen once. Points from the study as a whole: Donors were assumed by presence/absence analyses to have roughly uniform sequencing depth. A highly shared variant cluster was judged a likely technical artifact.

The chain links TRBV7-3 to TRBJ2-1; TRBD2 matches at 7 bases. Sequencing input: PBMCs. The TCR was taken from a man aged 40-55 years in good health and CMV-seropositive. The CDR3 reads CASSPGLGSYEQFF. CDR3 DNA: TGTGCCAGCAGCCCCGGACTAGGTTCTTATGAGCAGTTCTTC.